The 31 T cell receptor beta chains below come from one sample, sequenced in a study of blood T cell repertoires in COVID-19. This table comes from immunoSEQ multiplex PCR, and its TCRdb copy is limited to in-frame clones, with some not included. The sample lists roughly 150,000 clones, almost 80% occurring once. Sequences were obtained from peripheral blood. The receptors derive from a man in his sixties who had recovered from COVID-19.

The rearrangement links TRBV15 to TRBJ2-1; 10 nucleotides align to TRBD1. With V trimmed by 4 bases and J by 6 bases, 6 bases remained unmatched. Germline V CDR1 and CDR2: LNHNV, YYDKDF (reference sequence). The CDR3 runs to 15 residues. DNA for the CDR3: TGTGCCACCAGCATGCCGGGACAGGGGATCAATGAGCAGTTCTTC. Protein sequence: CATSMPGQGINEQFF.

The rearrangement links TRBV6-6 to TRBJ2-1; D possibly corresponds to TRBD1 (5 bases). CDR1 MNHNY and CDR2 SVGAGI come from the germline V gene (reference sequence). The V and J ends lost 6 bases and 9 bases respectively, with 12 bases between them. The CDR3 extends over 12 amino acids. CDR3 nucleotides: TGTGCCAGCAGATTACAGGAAACTGAGCAGTTCTTC. Its protein product is CASRLQETEQFF.

The rearrangement joins TRBV5-8 to TRBJ1-5; TRBD1 agrees at 8 bases. This CDR3 comprises 13 residues. Germline V gene data show CDR1 as SGHTS and CDR2 as YDEGEE. Trimming removed 3 bases from V and 4 bases from J; junction bases left unmatched: 0. The CDR3 loop is CASSWTGNQPQHF. The DNA of the CDR3 is TGTGCCAGCAGCTGGACAGGGAATCAGCCCCAGCATTTT.

Only a few counts were recorded for this clone. V and J are TRBV18 and TRBJ1-3; 8 bases are shared with TRBD1. The germline gives CDR1 KGHSH, CDR2 LQKENI. This CDR3 has 17 residues. The V segment lost 3 bases and the J segment 4 bases; nucleotides outside the gene matches: 11. The CDR3 sequence: CASSPVTARGLGNTIYF. DNA of the CDR3: TGTGCCAGCTCACCCGTAACGGCCAGGGGGCTCGGAAACACCATATATTTT.

The chain recombines TRBV5-5 with TRBJ1-2, with no clear D. V lost 1 base to trimming and J lost 5 bases, with 12 bases between them. CDR3 size: 14 residues. In germline, CDR1 is SGHKS, CDR2 YYEKEE (reference sequence). CDR3 sequence: CASSLSGQTYGYTF. CDR3 DNA: TGTGCCAGCAGCTTGAGCGGCCAGACTTATGGCTACACCTTC.

V is TRBV10-3 and J is TRBJ2-3; 9 bases match TRBD1. CDR1 and CDR2 from the germline V gene are ENHRY and SYGVKD. The CDR3 has 15 residues. V shed 6 bases, J shed 2 bases, and the junction held 6 bases outside the gene matches. CDR3 protein: CAIRGDRAITDTQYF. The CDR3 bases are TGTGCCATCAGGGGGGACAGGGCTATCACAGATACGCAGTATTTT.

The CDR3 nucleotides are TGTGCCAGCAGTTTCCCAAACAGGGGCACTGAAGCTTTCTTT. Translation gives CASSFPNRGTEAFF. The chain has TRBV28 and TRBJ1-1, with 7 bases fitting TRBD1. Trimming at V came to 3 bases and at J to 4 bases, leaving 5 bases not matched to a gene. From germline, CDR1 is MDHEN and CDR2 SYDVKM. CDR3 length: 14 residues.

Ten or more counts support this clone. V gene TRBV21-1 combines with J gene TRBJ1-1; no DNA check was done on the table's D call, TRBD1. TRBV21-1 is a pseudogene segment. CDR3 size: 12 residues. This chain's CDR3 is CASTGTAEEAFF. CDR3 DNA: TGTGCCAGCACCGGGACAGCAGAAGAAGCTTTCTTT.

This sequence joins TRBV6-2 or TRBV6-3 and TRBJ1-3, with 8 bases identical to TRBD1. The germline gives CDR1 MNHEY, CDR2 SVGEGT. V dropped 2 bases and J dropped 4; count of bases not matched to a gene: 4. The CDR3 totals 15 residues. The CDR3 sequence: CASSYPTGVGNTIYF. CDR3 nucleotides: TGTGCCAGCAGTTACCCGACAGGGGTCGGAAACACCATATATTTT.

The chain is built from TRBV30 and TRBJ1-6; 9 bases agree with TRBD1. The CDR3 runs 14 residues. V dropped 3 bases and J dropped 8; count of bases not matched to a gene: 5. Germline V lookup: CDR1 GTSNPN, CDR2 SVGIG (reference sequence). In nucleotides, the CDR3 is TGTGCCTGGAGGTACAGGGGGCCTGATTCACCCCTCCACTTT. Residues: CAWRYRGPDSPLHF.

This clone was seen a single time. This chain connects TRBV18 to TRBJ2-2; TRBD2 agrees at 11 bases. The V gene's germline CDR1 is KGHSH and CDR2 LQKENI. The CDR3 contains 16 residues. Germline trimming cut 3 bases from V and 3 bases from J; bases unmatched to any gene: 3. CDR3 protein: CASSPGTSGDTGELFF. CDR3 DNA: TGTGCCAGCTCACCTGGGACTAGCGGAGACACCGGGGAGCTGTTTTTT.

The table lists this clone with a few counts. V is TRBV20-1 and J is TRBJ2-1; 7 bases map to TRBD2. This CDR3 has 11 amino acids. The V gene end was trimmed by 4 bases and the J gene end by 12 bases; junction bases not matched to a gene: 6. Germline-derived CDR1 and CDR2 are DFQATT and SNEGSKA (reference sequence). CDR3 region: CSAIPREVQFF. For the CDR3, the DNA is TGCAGTGCTATCCCCCGGGAGGTGCAGTTCTTC.

CDR3 loop: CASSPARGTGNTIYF. In DNA form, the CDR3 reads TGTGCCAGCAGCCCAGCGCGGGGGACTGGAAACACCATATATTTT. V gene TRBV3-1 (or the pseudogene TRBV3-2) combines with J gene TRBJ1-3; tentative D call: TRBD1 (5 bases). The CDR3 runs to 15 residues. Germline V gene lookup returns CDR1 LGHDT and CDR2 YNNKEL (reference sequence). The V and J ends lost 4 bases and 2 bases respectively, with 12 bases between them.

The V call is TRBV4-3, the J call TRBJ1-2; D call uncertain. Trimming cost V 0 bases and J 4 bases, with 12 bases left between them. Germline V gives CDR1 LGHNA, CDR2 YSLEER. The CDR3 runs 15 residues. CDR3 protein: CASSQDPGEAYGYTF. In DNA form, the CDR3 reads TGCGCCAGCAGCCAAGATCCCGGGGAGGCCTATGGCTACACCTTC.

This clone was picked up one time. The DNA for the CDR3 is TGCAGTGCTAGTGCGGGTCCCGGAGAAGGCTACACCTTC. Translated, it gives CSASAGPGEGYTF. The V and J genes are TRBV20-1 and TRBJ1-2; D is unresolved. Germline lookup yields CDR1 DFQATT and CDR2 SNEGSKA (reference sequence). The ends were cut back, 3 bases at V and 8 bases at J, with 16 bases in the middle. The CDR3 is made up of 13 amino acids.

The chain combines TRBV6-6 with TRBJ1-2, with D hard to call. Per germline, CDR1 MNHNY and CDR2 SVGAGI (reference sequence). Trimming removed 11 bases at V and 4 bases at J, with 14 bases between. The CDR3 is made up of 12 amino acids. In nucleotides, the CDR3 is TGTGCCGCCCAACACGCCAGCTATGGCTACACCTTC. It yields the protein CAAQHASYGYTF.

This chain joins TRBV10-3 and TRBJ2-1; D not certain. V lost 2 bases, J lost 7 bases, and 6 bases lay in between. The V gene's germline CDR1 is ENHRY and CDR2 SYGVKD. The CDR3 covers 12 residues. The CDR3 loop is CAISEELNEQFF. The CDR3 DNA reads as TGTGCCATCAGTGAGGAGCTGAATGAGCAGTTCTTC.

This chain connects TRBV4-2 to TRBJ2-2; TRBD2 is a possible D gene (5 bases). Trimming took 0 bases from V and 1 from J, leaving 18 bases between them. This CDR3 spans 19 amino acids. The germline gives CDR1 LGHNA, CDR2 YNFKEQ. The CDR3 sequence: CASSQETGMIPENTGELFF. In DNA form, the CDR3 reads TGTGCCAGCAGCCAAGAAACCGGGATGATTCCCGAGAACACCGGGGAGCTGTTTTTT.

The chain combines TRBV29-1 with TRBJ1-3; D not resolved. Germline CDR1 and CDR2: SQVTM and ANQGSEA. This CDR3 comprises 11 residues. V lost 6 bases and J 4 bases, leaving 7 bases between the germline ends. For the CDR3, the DNA is TGCAGCGTCCTCGTAGGAAACACCATATATTTT. Residues: CSVLVGNTIYF.

V gene TRBV28 combines with J gene TRBJ1-4; D unresolved. The V end was cut by 7 bases, the J end by 3 bases, with 9 bases between. This CDR3 is built from 13 residues. CDR1 and CDR2 (germline): MDHEN, SYDVKM. The CDR3 sequence is CASTSGANEKLFF. The CDR3 nucleotides read TGTGCCAGCACATCAGGTGCTAATGAAAAACTGTTTTTT.

The chain carries TRBV5-4 and TRBJ1-5; the D gene is possibly TRBD1 (5 bases). The CDR3 sequence is 14 residues long. Germline CDR1 SGHNT, CDR2 YYREEE (reference sequence). V was cut by 4 bases and J by 5 bases, with 13 bases left in between. For the CDR3, the DNA is TGTGCCAGCAGCCTGCAGGGTACTGATCAGCCCCAGCATTTT. Protein product: CASSLQGTDQPQHF.

The chain carries TRBV19 and TRBJ2-4; TRBD2 aligns across 7 bases. The CDR3 has 16 amino acids. V lost 11 bases to trimming and J lost 0 bases; unmatched junction nucleotides: 13. Germline V CDR1 and CDR2: LNHDA, SQIVND (reference sequence). CDR3 nucleotides: TGTGCCGGGAGGGAACACTTTCCCATAGCCAAAAACATTCAGTACTTC. This translates into CAGREHFPIAKNIQYF. Using reference TRBV19 and TRBJ2-4 for the parts outside the CDR3, the full variable domain is DGGITQSPKYLFRKEGQNVTLSCEQNLNHDAMYWYRQDPGQGLRLIYYSQIVNDFQKGDIAEGYSVSREKKESFPLTVTSAQKNPTAFYLCAGREHFPIAKNIQYFGAGTRLSVL.

V is TRBV21-1 and J is TRBJ2-3; the D call of TRBD1 is as the table states it, not checked on the DNA. TRBV21-1 is a pseudogene segment. The CDR3 is made up of 17 amino acids. CDR3 DNA sequence: TGTGCCAGCAGCAAAGATACTGCAGGATTGGGCACAGATACGCAGTATTTT. Its translation: CASSKDTAGLGTDTQYF.

The chain couples TRBV7-9 to TRBJ2-2, with D maybe TRBD1 (5 bases). In germline, CDR1 is SEHNR, CDR2 FQNEAQ (reference sequence). The CDR3 is 16 residues long. V was trimmed by 2 bases and J by 0 bases, leaving 10 bases between them. The CDR3 region has the DNA TGTGCCAGCAGCTTATTAAAGGGGACGAACACCGGGGAGCTGTTTTTT. Translation: CASSLLKGTNTGELFF.

V gene TRBV6-1 combines with J gene TRBJ1-6, with D maybe TRBD1 (6 bases). Germline loops: CDR1 MNHNS, CDR2 SASEGT. CDR3 size: 14 residues. V was clipped by 3 bases and J by 10 bases, with 13 bases between them. CDR3 loop: CASSDRTVESPLHF. The CDR3 region has the DNA TGTGCCAGCAGTGACAGGACAGTAGAATCACCCCTCCACTTT.

The chain employs TRBV27 and TRBJ1-2; D is perhaps TRBD1 (5 bases). Trimming left V 3 bases short and J 5 bases short, with 7 bases between. Looked up from germline, CDR1 is MNHEY and CDR2 is SMNVEV (reference sequence). The CDR3 consists of 12 residues. The CDR3, as DNA: TGTGCCAGCAGTTTTAAGGGGTATGGCTACACCTTC. Its translation is CASSFKGYGYTF.

This clone showed up just once. This rearrangement joins TRBV19 to TRBJ1-1; perhaps TRBD1 as D (6 bases). Germline CDR1 and CDR2: LNHDA and SQIVND (reference sequence). The CDR3 has 16 residues. V was shortened by 5 bases and J by 1 base, with 17 bases between the two germline ends. The chain's CDR3 is CASSSSSRDTNTEAFF. The DNA for the CDR3 is TGTGCCAGTAGTTCCTCCTCTCGGGACACGAACACTGAAGCTTTCTTT.

This clone was picked up one time. This chain joins TRBV5-1 and TRBJ2-3; TRBD2 matches 11 bases. The germline V gene encodes CDR1 SGHRS and CDR2 YFSETQ. The CDR3 runs 16 residues. The V gene end was trimmed by 4 bases and the J gene end by 2 bases; junction bases not matched to a gene: 6. The CDR3 spells CASSPPTSGDTDTQYF. The CDR3 DNA sequence: TGCGCCAGCAGCCCCCCGACTAGCGGGGACACAGATACGCAGTATTTT.

V usage is TRBV3-1 (or the pseudogene TRBV3-2) and J usage is TRBJ2-1, with a possible D match to TRBD2 (5 bases). Trimming left V 4 bases short and J 2 bases short, with 15 bases between. Germline V gene sequence: CDR1 LGHDT, CDR2 YNNKEL (reference sequence). The CDR3 totals 16 residues. The CDR3: CASSLEVPPTYNEQFF. The CDR3 bases are TGTGCCAGCAGCCTGGAGGTACCCCCTACCTACAATGAGCAGTTCTTC.

The rearrangement uses TRBV5-6 and TRBJ2-1, with D maybe TRBD1 (5 bases). Deletions cut 4 bases from V and 1 base from J, with 15 bases between. Germline CDR1 SGHDT, CDR2 YYEEEE. There are 16 residues in the CDR3. The CDR3 nucleotides are TGTGCCAGCAGCCTCGACAGCCCGATATCCTACAATGAGCAGTTCTTC. It yields the protein CASSLDSPISYNEQFF.

This clone was recorded a few times. This sequence joins TRBV2 and TRBJ2-7, with 11 bases aligning to TRBD2. J gave up 10 bases and V 4 bases, and 6 bases lay outside the gene matches. The CDR3 loop spans 13 amino acids. CDR1 SNHLY and CDR2 FYNNEI come from the germline V gene. The CDR3 protein is CASSGTSGFRQYF. The CDR3 nucleotides are TGTGCCAGCAGTGGGACTAGCGGGTTTAGACAGTACTTC.